The 21 T cell receptor beta chains presented below share a single source sample, sequenced in a study of patients and donors after allogeneic stem cell transplantation. TCRdb itself ran the RT-PCR reads through MiXCR, one entry per CDR3 protein. The sample yields more than 55,000 distinct CDR3 sequences, more than 10% seen once. Sequencing was performed on blood, either unsorted or a sorted T cell fraction (not recorded which). These receptor sequences come from a human donor who was either an allogeneic HSCT recipient or a stem cell or donor lymphocyte infusion donor (not recorded which). It is not recorded whose cells these are; they may come from a transplant donor.

The table lists this clonotype with a few counts. The chain is built from TRBV12-3 or TRBV12-4 and TRBJ2-2, with TRBD2 as a possible D gene (7 bases). This CDR3 is built from 15 residues. V was trimmed by 7 bases and J by 5 bases, leaving 17 bases between them. The DNA for the CDR3 is TGTGCCAGCAATCTCAAGAGGGGGGGAACCGGGGAGCTGTTTTTT. It is translated as CASNLKRGGTGELFF.

This clonotype has just a few counts. This chain joins TRBV7-4 and TRBJ1-4, with no clear D. Germline values: CDR1 SGHVT, CDR2 SQSDAQ. The CDR3 length is 19 residues. V was pared by 5 bases and J by 0 bases, with 22 bases between. The CDR3 DNA reads TGTGCCAGCAGCCGTAGGGCCCCCTGGGAGGCCTCAACTAATGAAAAACTGTTTTTT. This sequence encodes CASSRRAPWEASTNEKLFF.

The V call is TRBV4-2, the J call TRBJ2-5; 13 positions agree with TRBD2. Germline loops: CDR1 LGHNA, CDR2 YNFKEQ. This CDR3 comprises 18 residues. Trimming removed 0 bases from V and 5 bases from J; junction bases left unmatched: 9. The CDR3 here is CASSQDLTSGRAGETQYF. In DNA form, the CDR3 reads TGTGCCAGCAGCCAAGATCTTACTAGCGGGAGGGCCGGGGAGACCCAGTACTTC.

The V and J genes are TRBV2 and TRBJ2-7; D may correspond to TRBD1 or TRBD2 (6 bases each). V was clipped by 6 bases and J by 5 bases, with 17 bases between them. The V gene's germline CDR1 is SNHLY and CDR2 FYNNEI. This CDR3 spans 14 amino acids. CDR3 amino acids: CASSTPEGGHEQYF. Written as DNA, the CDR3 is TGTGCCAGCAGCACCCCTGAGGGGGGCCACGAGCAGTACTTC. Supplemented by reference TRBV2 and TRBJ2-7, the full variable domain reads EPEVTQTPSHQVTQMGQEVILRCVPISNHLYFYWYRQILGQKVEFLVSFYNNEISEKSEIFDDQFSVERPDGSNFTLKIRSTKLEDSAMYFCASSTPEGGHEQYFGPGTRLTVT.

This clonotype was seen ten or more times. This chain joins TRBV6-6 and TRBJ2-7; the D gene is possibly TRBD2 (7 bases). The CDR3 runs to 13 residues. Looked up from germline, CDR1 is MNHNY and CDR2 is SVGAGI (reference sequence). The V and J ends lost 8 bases and 4 bases respectively, with 15 bases between them. CDR3 in DNA: TGTGCCAGCGGAGGGGGGGCTCTTTACGAGCAGTACTTC. It yields the protein CASGGGALYEQYF.

This clonotype turned up a few times. The V gene is TRBV7-6, the J gene TRBJ2-1, with D tentatively TRBD2 (6 bases). This CDR3 has 15 residues. V was clipped by 3 bases and J by 3 bases, with 12 bases between them. Germline V gene data show CDR1 as SGHVS and CDR2 as FNYEAQ. The CDR3 DNA sequence: TGTGCCAGCAGCTTCATTCGGACTATCTACAATGAGCAGTTCTTC. It yields the protein CASSFIRTIYNEQFF.

This clonotype was counted many times. The rearrangement uses TRBV5-6 and TRBJ2-1; possibly TRBD1 for D (5 bases). The CDR3 consists of 16 residues. Germline CDR1 is SGHDT and CDR2 is YYEEEE. V was clipped by 0 bases and J by 8 bases, with 18 bases between them. Here the CDR3 reads CASSLVWPQGADEQFF. CDR3 in DNA: TGTGCCAGCAGCTTGGTTTGGCCCCAAGGGGCGGATGAGCAGTTCTTC.

This clonotype turned up a few times. The chain joins TRBV6-2 or TRBV6-3 to TRBJ1-1, with 12 positions matching TRBD1. This CDR3 is built from 16 residues. Germline CDR1 MNHEY, CDR2 SVGEGT. The trim removed 6 bases at V and 5 bases at J, leaving 10 bases unmatched. The CDR3 DNA follows: TGTGCCAGCAGCCCGACACGGGACAGGGGGCATACTGAAGCTTTCTTT. Protein sequence: CASSPTRDRGHTEAFF.

This chain connects TRBV5-1 to TRBJ2-5, with TRBD1 matching 9 bases. Germline CDR1 reads SGHRS; CDR2 reads YFSETQ. J gave up 1 base and V 4 bases, and 8 bases lay outside the gene matches. The CDR3 has 16 amino acids. CDR3 coding DNA: TGCGCCAGCAGCATACAGGGGGCGGGTATCCAAGAGACCCAGTACTTC. This translates into CASSIQGAGIQETQYF.

This clonotype was counted at least ten times. The chain carries TRBV7-9 and TRBJ1-2; tentative D call: TRBD1 (5 bases). Deletions cut 1 base from V and 3 bases from J, with 9 bases between. The CDR3 has 14 residues. The germline V gene has CDR1 SEHNR and CDR2 FQNEAQ (reference sequence). The CDR3 DNA reads TGTGCCAGCAGCTTAGGGGGCGGATACTATGGCTACACCTTC. Amino acids: CASSLGGGYYGYTF. Using reference TRBV7-9 and TRBJ1-2 for the parts outside the CDR3, the full variable domain is DTGVSQNPRHKITKRGQNVTFRCDPISEHNRLYWYRQTLGQGPEFLTYFQNEAQLEKSRLLSDRFSAERPKGSFSTLEIQRTEQGDSAMYLCASSLGGGYYGYTFGSGTRLTVV.

In its sample, this clonotype was seen a few times. This chain links TRBV2 with TRBJ1-3; no clear D. CDR3 length: 15 amino acids. Looked up from germline, CDR1 is SNHLY and CDR2 is FYNNEI. Trimming took off 5 bases at V and 1 base at J, with 12 bases between the two ends. The CDR3 DNA reads as TGTGCCAGCAGTAACCCCCTAAGATCTGGAAACACCATATATTTT. It specifies CASSNPLRSGNTIYF.

The CDR3 DNA is TGTGCCAGCGAGGGGGATACCGGGGAGCTGTTTTTT. Translated, it gives CASEGDTGELFF. The chain is built from TRBV7-9 and TRBJ2-2; possibly TRBD1 for D (6 bases). Germline CDR1 and CDR2: SEHNR and FQNEAQ (reference sequence). Trimming removed 8 bases at V and 5 bases at J, with 9 bases between. The CDR3 totals 12 residues.

The sample holds a few counts of this clonotype. The chain uses TRBV10-3 and TRBJ2-1, with 9 bases matching TRBD1. The CDR3 totals 15 residues. Germline lookup yields CDR1 ENHRY and CDR2 SYGVKD. Unmatched junction bases numbered 13, after V lost 8 bases and J lost 8 bases. CDR3 residues: CAISPRTGERDEQFF. As DNA, the CDR3 is TGTGCCATCTCTCCCCGGACAGGGGAACGGGATGAGCAGTTCTTC.

This clonotype was recorded many times. The chain links TRBV24-1 to TRBJ1-1; D unclear. Germline V gives CDR1 KGHDR, CDR2 SFDVKD. V was trimmed by 2 bases and J by 3 bases, leaving 6 bases between them. The CDR3 has 13 residues. The CDR3 region has the DNA TGTGCCACCAGTGATTATGAGGACACTGAAGCTTTCTTT. Translating gives CATSDYEDTEAFF.

This clonotype came up a few times. The rearrangement uses TRBV5-6 and TRBJ1-2, with no clear D. V was shortened by 3 bases and J by 2 bases, with 8 bases between the two germline ends. Germline V gene lookup returns CDR1 SGHDT and CDR2 YYEEEE. The CDR3 runs to 13 residues. The CDR3 loop is CASSSAANYGYTF. CDR3 bases: TGTGCCAGCAGCTCAGCGGCCAACTATGGCTACACCTTC.

This clonotype was seen only a few times. Germline is not matched at one junction end, which may reflect a read error. This chain uses TRBV15 with TRBJ2-7; possible D gene TRBD1, 6 bases. Per germline, CDR1 LNHNV and CDR2 YYDKDF (reference sequence). The CDR3 is 15 amino acids. Here the CDR3 DNA reads TGTGCCACCAGCGGAGAATCAGGGGCCAGCTACGAGCAGTACTTC. It specifies CATSGESGASYEQYF.

This rearrangement joins TRBV19 to TRBJ1-5; unclear D gene. The CDR3 length is 10 residues. From germline, CDR1 is LNHDA and CDR2 SQIVND (reference sequence). V lost 7 bases and J 11 bases, leaving 9 bases between the germline ends. CDR3 DNA: TGTGCCAGTACCCCGGGATCCCAGCATTTT. Translated, it gives CASTPGSQHF.

This clonotype has a count of ten or more. The chain carries TRBV12-3 or TRBV12-4 and TRBJ2-1; 9 bases line up with TRBD1. The ends lost 5 bases at V and 0 bases at J; junction bases unmatched: 2. The CDR3 is 15 residues long. The CDR3 sequence is CASSLTGGSYNEQFF. The CDR3 DNA is TGTGCCAGCAGTCTGACAGGGGGCTCCTACAATGAGCAGTTCTTC.

This clonotype was observed a handful of times. The chain joins TRBV20-1 to TRBJ2-4; tentative D call: TRBD1 (5 bases). Trimming removed 6 bases at V and 7 bases at J, with 16 bases between. The CDR3 runs 13 residues. CDR1 DFQATT and CDR2 SNEGSKA come from the germline V gene (reference sequence). CDR3 coding DNA: TGCAGTGCCCCGCAGGGCCCAGAGAACATTCAGTACTTC. It is translated as CSAPQGPENIQYF.

The sample holds many counts of this clonotype. The chain links TRBV18 to TRBJ1-5; D ambiguous. This CDR3 has 12 amino acids. CDR1 and CDR2 (germline): KGHSH, LQKENI. Trimming left V 6 bases short and J 6 bases short, with 9 bases between. CDR3: CASSTRAQPQHF. Written as DNA, the CDR3 is TGTGCCAGCTCTACGCGGGCTCAGCCCCAGCATTTT. Full variable domain (rest looked up from reference TRBV18 and TRBJ1-5): NAGVMQNPRHLVRRRGQEARLRCSPMKGHSHVYWYRQLPEEGLKFMVYLQKENIIDESGMPKERFSAEFPKEGPSILRIQQVVRGDSAAYFCASSTRAQPQHFGDGTRLSIL.

This rearrangement joins TRBV7-2 to TRBJ1-5; D unclear. In germline, CDR1 is SGHTA, CDR2 FQGNSA. The CDR3 length is 13 residues. The ends were cut back, 2 bases at V and 13 bases at J, with 15 bases in the middle. In DNA, the CDR3 is TGTGCCAGCAGCTTAACAGACACCGTATCTCAGCATTTT. Translated: CASSLTDTVSQHF.